Following are 5 T cell receptor beta chains from one sample sequenced in a study of blood T cells in healthy people across ages. Sample-barcoded 5' priming and a J-beta primer mix drove a second PCR of 7 to 11 cycles. Each CDR3 protein is one row after TCRdb ran MiXCR on the 5' RACE reads. The repertoire holds over 950,000 distinct CDR3 sequences, with around two fifths as singletons. The sample was blood. These receptors all stem from a man aged 18 to 30 in good health.

The V call is TRBV12-3 or TRBV12-4, the J call TRBJ1-4; D perhaps matches TRBD1 (6 bases). V lost 6 bases and J 4 bases, leaving 12 bases between the germline ends. CDR3 size: 14 residues. The CDR3 coding sequence is TGTGCCAGCAGGCAACAGGGACTTAATGAAAAACTGTTTTTT. Its translation: CASRQQGLNEKLFF.

V is TRBV6-4 and J is TRBJ2-7; 7 bases align to TRBD1. Trimming removed 4 bases from V and 2 bases from J; junction bases left unmatched: 17. The germline V gene has CDR1 MRHNA and CDR2 SNTAGT. The CDR3 covers 18 residues. CDR3 residues: CASSASTYRQGVTYEQYF. Written as DNA, the CDR3 is TGTGCCAGCAGTGCCTCCACGTACCGGCAGGGGGTTACCTACGAGCAGTACTTC.

In its sample, this clonotype was seen a few times. The chain employs TRBV20-1 and TRBJ2-1, with 7 bases lining up with TRBD1. CDR3 length: 14 amino acids. The ends lost 6 bases at V and 0 bases at J; junction bases unmatched: 5. Looked up from germline, CDR1 is DFQATT and CDR2 is SNEGSKA (reference sequence). CDR3 sequence: CSAKRQGSYNEQFF. CDR3 coding DNA: TGCAGTGCCAAACGACAGGGCTCCTACAATGAGCAGTTCTTC.

The chain employs TRBV2 and TRBJ2-3; D uncertain. V lost 10 bases, J lost 4 bases, and 18 bases lay in between. There are 14 residues in the CDR3. Germline values: CDR1 SNHLY, CDR2 FYNNEI. In nucleotides, the CDR3 is TGTGCCACTAGAGGTGGGGTTCGACCAGATACGCAGTATTTT. This codes for CATRGGVRPDTQYF.

The rearrangement joins TRBV7-8 to TRBJ2-2; D is ambiguous. Trimming shortened V by 1 base and J by 1 base, and 13 bases separated the two germline ends. The CDR3 totals 17 residues. Germline CDR1 and CDR2: SGHVS and FQNEAQ. Here the CDR3 reads CASSLVVPHLNTGELFF. The CDR3 DNA reads TGTGCCAGCAGCTTAGTAGTGCCGCACCTGAACACCGGGGAGCTGTTTTTT. Complete variable domain (other parts from reference TRBV7-8 and TRBJ2-2): GAGVSQSPRYKVAKRGQDVALRCDPISGHVSLFWYQQALGQGPEFLTYFQNEAQLDKSGLPSDRFFAERPEGSVSTLKIQRTQQEDSAVYLCASSLVVPHLNTGELFFGEGSRLTVL.